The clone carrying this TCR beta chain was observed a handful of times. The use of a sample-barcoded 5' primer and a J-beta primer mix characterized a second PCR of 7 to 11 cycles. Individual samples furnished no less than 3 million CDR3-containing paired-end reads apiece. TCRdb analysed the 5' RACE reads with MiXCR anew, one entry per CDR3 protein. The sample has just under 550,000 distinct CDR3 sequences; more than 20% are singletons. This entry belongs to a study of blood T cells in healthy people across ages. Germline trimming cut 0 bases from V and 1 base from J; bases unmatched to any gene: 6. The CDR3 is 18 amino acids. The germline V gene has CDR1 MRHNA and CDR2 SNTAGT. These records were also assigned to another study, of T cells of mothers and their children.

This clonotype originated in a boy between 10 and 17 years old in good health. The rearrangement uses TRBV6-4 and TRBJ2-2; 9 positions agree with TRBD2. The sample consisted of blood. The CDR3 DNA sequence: TGTGCCAGCAGTGACTCGACTAGCGGACTTTTGAACACCGGGGAGCTGTTTTTT. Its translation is CASSDSTSGLLNTGELFF.